Sequencing of this T cell receptor (beta chain) was carried out in a study of T cell repertoires in cytomegalovirus infection. This clonotype was found many times. TCRdb re-derived calls from the reads in MiXCR, one entry per CDR3 protein. This table has about 460,000 distinct CDR3 sequences, around 11% appearing once. The CDR3 runs to 18 residues. CDR1 is KGHDR and CDR2 is SFDVKD in the germline V gene. With 4 bases clipped from V and 4 bases from J, the junction kept 8 bases outside the gene matches. Sequenced sample: PBMCs. The receptor was derived from a human donor in good health (CMV status not recorded). Some clones in this sample may be carry-over from other donors' samples. The chain uses TRBV24-1 and TRBJ2-2, with 13 bases identical to TRBD2. For the CDR3, the DNA is TGTGCCACCAGTGACCCTGGACTAGCGGGAGACAGCACCGGGGAGCTGTTTTTT. It translates to CATSDPGLAGDSTGELFF.